Listed below are T cell receptor beta chains from one sample, sequenced in a study of T cells in Graves' hyperthyroidism and ophthalmopathy. TCRdb fed the multiplex PCR reads into MiXCR, producing one record per CDR3 protein. The repertoire holds about 480,000 distinct CDR3 sequences, over 13% seen once, with roughly 17% in the top ten. The specimen sequenced was blood. The source of these receptors is a young woman with Graves' hyperthyroidism. The CDR3 runs from the conserved cysteine through the conserved F or W. The order of the fields is clone size, V gene, J gene, D gene, CDR3 DNA, CDR3 protein. D genes are given only for firm matches. Only some rows state a clone size, as once, few, many or a class for expanded clones.

clone_size: few; v_call: TRBV19; j_call: TRBJ1-2; d_call: .; cdr3_nt: TGTGCCAGTAACGTCCAGGGGACTAACTATGGCTACACCTTC; cdr3_aa: CASNVQGTNYGYTF
clone_size: few; v_call: TRBV6-1; j_call: TRBJ2-3; d_call: .; cdr3_nt: TGTGCCAGCAGCCACTTAGCAGATACGCAGTATTTT; cdr3_aa: CASSHLADTQYF
clone_size: many; v_call: TRBV7-3; j_call: TRBJ2-1; d_call: .; cdr3_nt: TGTGCCAGCAGCTTAACCCGGGACGATGAGCAGTTCTTC; cdr3_aa: CASSLTRDDEQFF
clone_size: many; v_call: TRBV29-1; j_call: TRBJ2-5; d_call: TRBD2; cdr3_nt: TGCAGCGTTGAGGGCGGGAGGGCCCGAGAGACCCAGTACTTC; cdr3_aa: CSVEGGRARETQYF
clone_size: many; v_call: TRBV30; j_call: TRBJ1-1; d_call: .; cdr3_nt: TGTGCCTGGAGTTCGACAGGGAACACTGAAGCTTTCTTT; cdr3_aa: CAWSSTGNTEAFF
clone_size: many; v_call: TRBV12-3/TRBV12-4; j_call: TRBJ1-1; d_call: .; cdr3_nt: TGTGCCAGCAGTTTAAGGGCTTTTGCTGAAGCTTTCTTT; cdr3_aa: CASSLRAFAEAFF
clone_size: many; v_call: TRBV12-3/TRBV12-4; j_call: TRBJ1-1; d_call: .; cdr3_nt: TGTGCCAGTTCCTTTGGGGGGAATAGGAACACTGAAGCTTTCTTT; cdr3_aa: CASSFGGNRNTEAFF
clone_size: many; v_call: TRBV5-1; j_call: TRBJ2-5; d_call: TRBD1; cdr3_nt: TGCGCCAGCACCCCTGCACAGGGGAGCCGGGAGACCCAGTACTTC; cdr3_aa: CASTPAQGSRETQYF
clone_size: many; v_call: TRBV14; j_call: TRBJ2-7; d_call: .; cdr3_nt: TGTGCCAGCAGCCAAGACTGGTACGAGCAGTACTTC; cdr3_aa: CASSQDWYEQYF
clone_size: .; v_call: TRBV27; j_call: TRBJ1-1; d_call: .; cdr3_nt: TGTGCCAGCAGTGCCTTTCAGAGGAACACTGAAGCTTTCTTT; cdr3_aa: CASSAFQRNTEAFF